Listed here are 29 T cell receptor beta chains from one sample, sequenced in a study of T-cell reconstitution after alpha-beta-depleted transplantation in children (dated by TCRdb to 2015 to 2016). Receptors were amplified or captured by PCR. Sequencer: Illumina HiSeq 2500. Molecular barcoding was employed in the preparation of TCR libraries, with unique molecular identifiers being used to normalize TCRbeta repertoire quantification. TCRdb passed the public sequencing reads through fastp at Q25 and MiXCR, retaining productive beta sequences. Each CDR3 protein gets just one entry, which takes the most common genes and DNA from the rows behind it. Within this sample are over 200,000 distinct CDR3 sequences, with around 9.6% of them counted one time only. Around 6.2% of the sample lies in the top ten. The specimen was PBMCs from the stem cell graft donor, collected from the stem cell graft. The receptors shown here come from a human donor who donated a stem cell graft to a child with acute lymphoblastic leukemia.

This clonotype occurred a few times. The chain carries TRBV12-3 or TRBV12-4 and TRBJ1-5, with unresolved D. The CDR3 loop spans 12 amino acids. V dropped 5 bases and J dropped 8 bases, with 10 bases sitting between them. CDR3 DNA sequence: TGTGCCAGCAGTCATCTAAATAAGCCCCAGCATTTT. This encodes CASSHLNKPQHF.

The chain joins TRBV20-1 to TRBJ2-3, with TRBD2 matching over 10 bases. Germline assignment: CDR1 DFQATT and CDR2 SNEGSKA (reference sequence). V trimming: 3 bases; J trimming: 1 base; junction bases outside the gene matches: 4. CDR3 length equals 15 residues. The CDR3: CSARIGTSGTDTQYF. The CDR3 nucleotides read TGCAGTGCTAGGATAGGGACTAGCGGCACAGATACGCAGTATTTT.

CDR3 protein: CASSFGTLRPYNEQFF. In DNA form, the CDR3 reads TGTGCCAGCAGCTTCGGGACATTGCGTCCATACAATGAGCAGTTCTTC. The chain recombines TRBV5-6 with TRBJ2-1; TRBD1 is a possible D gene (6 bases). Trimming took 2 bases from V and 4 from J, leaving 16 bases between them. The CDR3 sequence is 16 residues long. CDR1 is SGHDT and CDR2 is YYEEEE in the germline V gene.

This clonotype was observed a handful of times. The J gene is TRBJ2-3, the V gene TRBV4-1; 9 nucleotides agree with TRBD2. The CDR3 consists of 17 residues. The junction had 7 bases not matched to a gene; V was cut back by 0 bases and J by 3 bases. Germline assignment: CDR1 MGHRA and CDR2 YSYEKL. CDR3 region: CASSQDQWGLATDTQYF. The CDR3 nucleotides read TGCGCCAGCAGCCAAGATCAATGGGGACTAGCAACAGATACGCAGTATTTT.

This clonotype was recorded at least ten times. The chain links TRBV5-5 to TRBJ1-1; D is ambiguous. From germline, CDR1 is SGHKS and CDR2 YYEKEE (reference sequence). The ends were cut back, 0 bases at V and 4 bases at J, with 10 bases in the middle. This CDR3 has 14 residues. The CDR3 sequence is CASSLAALRTEAFF. The CDR3 nucleotides are TGTGCCAGCAGCTTGGCGGCTTTACGCACTGAAGCTTTCTTT.

This clonotype was seen more than once but under ten times. The chain joins TRBV6-5 to TRBJ2-3, with 15 bases lining up with TRBD2. CDR3 length: 16 residues. J lost 4 bases, V lost 4 bases, and 3 bases had no gene match. Per the germline V gene, CDR1 is MNHEY and CDR2 is SVGAGI. In nucleotides, the CDR3 is TGTGCCAGCAGTTTCAGGACTAGCGGGGGGGCAGATACGCAGTATTTT. Translation: CASSFRTSGGADTQYF.

This clonotype was picked up a small number of times. The chain recombines TRBV5-4 with TRBJ1-2, with D perhaps matching TRBD1 (6 bases). Per the germline V gene, CDR1 is SGHNT and CDR2 is YYREEE (reference sequence). This CDR3 region has 14 residues. The V end was cut by 4 bases, the J end by 5 bases, with 15 bases between. CDR3 sequence reads: CASSPGQSTYGYTF. The CDR3 region has the DNA TGTGCCAGCAGCCCCGGACAGAGTACTTATGGCTACACCTTC.

This clonotype was picked up a small number of times. The chain employs TRBV6-2 or TRBV6-3 and TRBJ2-1; 9 bases line up with TRBD2. The CDR3 is 16 amino acids. Germline CDR1 is MNHEY and CDR2 is SVGEGT. With 6 bases clipped from V and 5 bases from J, the junction kept 11 bases outside the gene matches. As DNA, the CDR3 is TGTGCCAGCAGCTCACATAGCGGGAGAGTCCACAATGAGCAGTTCTTC. This gives the protein CASSSHSGRVHNEQFF.

This clonotype was recorded at least ten times. The rearrangement links TRBV27 to TRBJ2-7, with D possibly being TRBD1 (6 bases). The ends were cut back, 3 bases at V and 5 bases at J, with 11 bases in the middle. There are 13 residues in the CDR3. The V gene's germline CDR1 is MNHEY and CDR2 SMNVEV (reference sequence). The CDR3 nucleotides are TGTGCCAGCAGTTTCCGACAGGTAGACGAGCAGTACTTC. Translating gives CASSFRQVDEQYF.

This clonotype was observed at least ten times. This chain uses TRBV29-1 with TRBJ2-1; D perhaps matches TRBD1 (5 bases). The V and J ends lost 7 bases and 1 base respectively, with 11 bases between them. The CDR3 loop spans 13 amino acids. Looked up from germline, CDR1 is SQVTM and CDR2 is ANQGSEA. CDR3 sequence: CSAVTASYNEQFF. The DNA for the CDR3 is TGCAGCGCCGTGACAGCGTCCTACAATGAGCAGTTCTTC.

This clonotype has just a few counts. V gene TRBV10-3 combines with J gene TRBJ1-2, with D maybe TRBD1 (6 bases). Trimming took off 9 bases at V and 0 bases at J, with 11 bases between the two ends. CDR3 length: 13 residues. The V gene's germline CDR1 is ENHRY and CDR2 SYGVKD. The CDR3, as DNA: TGTGCCATTAGGACAGATGCTAACTATGGCTACACCTTC. This translates into CAIRTDANYGYTF.

This clonotype was seen many times. The chain recombines TRBV20-1 with TRBJ2-1; TRBD2 matches at 15 bases. The V and J ends lost 2 bases and 4 bases, in that order; junction bases with no gene match: 3. In germline, CDR1 is DFQATT, CDR2 SNEGSKA (reference sequence). CDR3 length: 16 residues. The CDR3: CSARRTSGGGYNEQFF. The CDR3 DNA is TGCAGTGCTAGAAGGACTAGCGGGGGGGGATACAATGAGCAGTTCTTC.

For the CDR3, the DNA is TGCGCCAGCAGCCAAGACCTCTCGGGGATAGATGGCTACACCTTC. It specifies CASSQDLSGIDGYTF. The chain couples TRBV4-1 to TRBJ1-2; D is unclear. The CDR3 has 15 amino acids. Deletions cut 0 bases from V and 6 bases from J, with 14 bases between. From germline, CDR1 is MGHRA and CDR2 YSYEKL.

This clonotype came up many times. This chain uses TRBV20-1 with TRBJ1-3; no clear D. Looked up from germline, CDR1 is DFQATT and CDR2 is SNEGSKA (reference sequence). With 3 bases removed from V and 1 base from J, the gap between germline ends came to 4 bases. This CDR3 has 12 amino acids. The CDR3 spells CSARLSGNTIYF. CDR3 nucleotides: TGCAGTGCTAGGCTTTCTGGAAACACCATATATTTT.

The table lists this clonotype with many counts. The chain has TRBV20-1 and TRBJ2-1, with 8 positions matching TRBD2. Germline CDR1 and CDR2: DFQATT and SNEGSKA (reference sequence). V gave up 4 bases and J gave up 2 bases; unmatched junction bases: 4. CDR3 length: 14 amino acids. The CDR3 spells CSAISGAAYNEQFF. The CDR3 DNA follows: TGCAGTGCTATTAGCGGGGCTGCCTACAATGAGCAGTTCTTC.

V is TRBV11-1 and J is TRBJ1-2; D not resolved. Germline V gene lookup returns CDR1 SGHAT and CDR2 FQDESV (reference sequence). CDR3 size: 14 residues. V lost 6 bases to trimming and J lost 6 bases, with 17 bases between them. CDR3 protein: CASRKDGLGDGYTF. For the CDR3, the DNA is TGTGCCAGCAGAAAGGACGGGCTCGGGGATGGCTACACCTTC.

This clonotype was observed many times. J is TRBJ2-1 and V is TRBV5-6; D unclear. The V and J ends lost 4 bases and 0 bases respectively, with 14 bases between them. Germline CDR1 SGHDT, CDR2 YYEEEE. CDR3 length equals 16 residues. In nucleotides, the CDR3 is TGTGCCAGCAGCATTCGCCCAATTAGCTCCTACAATGAGCAGTTCTTC. Protein: CASSIRPISSYNEQFF.

This clonotype was seen ten or more times. This chain links TRBV5-1 with TRBJ2-7, with TRBD2 as a possible D gene (5 bases). Germline CDR1 reads SGHRS; CDR2 reads YFSETQ. The CDR3 length is 16 residues. Trimming removed 4 bases at V and 7 bases at J, with 24 bases between. The CDR3, as DNA: TGCGCCAGCAGCCCTACTTGGGCAAATCCTACGGGAGAGCAGTACTTC. Translated, it gives CASSPTWANPTGEQYF.

This clonotype was seen a few times. The chain couples TRBV6-5 to TRBJ2-7; maybe TRBD1 (6 bases). CDR1 is MNHEY, CDR2 SVGAGI, per germline. This CDR3 contains 12 residues. V gave up 2 bases and J gave up 4 bases, with 6 bases separating them. The CDR3 spells CASSYTGYEQYF. In nucleotides, the CDR3 is TGTGCCAGCAGTTACACAGGGTACGAGCAGTACTTC.

This sequence joins TRBV7-8 and TRBJ2-2; D perhaps matches TRBD1 (6 bases). The germline gives CDR1 SGHVS, CDR2 FQNEAQ. The CDR3 has 17 residues. Trimming pared 2 bases from V and 12 bases from J, leaving 25 bases between. The CDR3 reads CASSLSHETHLGDKLFF. The CDR3 DNA sequence: TGTGCCAGCAGCTTATCCCATGAGACCCACCTTGGGGACAAGCTGTTTTTT.

The sample holds one count of this clonotype. This rearrangement joins TRBV27 to TRBJ2-6; no clear D. This CDR3 has 15 residues. Germline V gives CDR1 MNHEY, CDR2 SMNVEV (reference sequence). Trimming took 1 base from V and 0 from J, leaving 4 bases between them. The CDR3 sequence is CASSLFNSGANVLTF. The CDR3 coding sequence is TGTGCCAGCAGTTTATTTAACTCTGGGGCCAACGTCCTGACTTTC.

A few counts support this clonotype. The genes are TRBV19 and TRBJ2-1; TRBD2 is a possible D gene (5 bases). CDR3 size: 14 residues. Trimming cost V 3 bases and J 3 bases, with 9 bases left between them. The germline V gene encodes CDR1 LNHDA and CDR2 SQIVND (reference sequence). CDR3 sequence (DNA): TGTGCCAGTAGTATTGAGGGAGTCTACAATGAGCAGTTCTTC. Its protein is CASSIEGVYNEQFF.

This clonotype was detected only a few times. The chain is built from TRBV5-1 and TRBJ2-7; D is perhaps TRBD1 (7 bases). Between the trimmed V and J ends, which lost 7 bases and 6 bases, there was a span of 20 bases. Germline V CDR1 and CDR2: SGHRS, YFSETQ. The CDR3 consists of 14 residues. The CDR3 region has the DNA TGCGCCAGCGGAGGGGGCCAGCTGTCCGGCGAGCAGTACTTC. Residues: CASGGGQLSGEQYF. Full variable domain (missing parts from reference TRBV5-1 and TRBJ2-7): KAGVTQTPRYLIKTRGQQVTLSCSPISGHRSVSWYQQTPGQGLQFLFEYFSETQRNKGNFPGRFSGRQFSNSRSEMNVSTLELGDSALYLCASGGGQLSGEQYFGPGTRLTVT.

J is TRBJ2-7 and V is TRBV4-3; D uncertain. CDR3 size: 15 residues. Germline CDR1 LGHNA, CDR2 YSLEER. Deletions cut 1 base from V and 0 bases from J, with 10 bases between. CDR3 sequence (DNA): TGCGCCAGCAGCCAAGGGGCGGCGAGCTCCTACGAGCAGTACTTC. Protein sequence: CASSQGAASSYEQYF.

The chain has TRBV10-3 and TRBJ2-7; 13 bases align to TRBD2. V lost 10 bases to trimming and J lost 3 bases; unmatched junction nucleotides: 3. CDR1 ENHRY and CDR2 SYGVKD come from the germline V gene. The CDR3 runs to 13 residues. CDR3 DNA sequence: TGTGCCAGCACTAGCGGGGGGGACTACGAGCAGTACTTC. Its translation: CASTSGGDYEQYF.

V is TRBV3-1 and J is TRBJ2-2; D gene ambiguous. The V end lost 1 base, the J end lost 0 bases, and 12 bases lay between the germline ends. The germline CDR1 and CDR2 sequences are LGHDT and YNNKEL (reference sequence). The CDR3 is 17 amino acids. This CDR3 is CASSQAFIPSNTGELFF. The CDR3 region has the DNA TGTGCCAGCAGCCAAGCGTTCATACCATCGAACACCGGGGAGCTGTTTTTT.

The chain combines TRBV6-2 or TRBV6-3 with TRBJ2-4; weak D call: TRBD1 (5 bases). Germline V gives CDR1 MNHEY, CDR2 SVGEGT. The length of the CDR3 is 13 residues. The V end was cut by 6 bases, the J end by 4 bases, with 10 bases between. Here the CDR3 DNA reads TGTGCCAGCAGAAGGACACTGAAAAACATTCAGTACTTC. It encodes CASRRTLKNIQYF.

This clonotype was seen more than once but under ten times. The chain employs TRBV5-5 and TRBJ1-6, with 8 bases identical to TRBD1. With 7 bases clipped from V and 10 bases from J, the junction kept 10 bases outside the gene matches. CDR3 length equals 14 residues. Germline values: CDR1 SGHKS, CDR2 YYEKEE (reference sequence). CDR3 amino acids: CASGGGQADSPLHF. The CDR3 nucleotides are TGTGCCAGCGGGGGGGGACAGGCGGACTCACCCCTCCACTTT.

The chain employs TRBV12-3 or TRBV12-4 and TRBJ2-3; a weak D match, TRBD2 (6 bases). The length of the CDR3 is 16 residues. Trimming pared 0 bases from V and 0 bases from J, leaving 10 bases between. The CDR3 nucleotides read TGTGCCAGCAGTTTAGCGGCGGGGAGCAGCACAGATACGCAGTATTTT. It yields the protein CASSLAAGSSTDTQYF.